This T cell receptor (beta chain) was found in a study of graft-versus-host responses after intestinal transplantation. Study at large: Transplantation in recipients was multivisceral, liver-intestinal, or isolated intestinal. Anti-thymocyte globulin induction preceded 2 to 4 years of tacrolimus and steroid maintenance in all recipients.

The protocol was immunoSEQ multiplex PCR, while the TCRdb copy is restricted to in-frame clones and leaves out a portion. In the table there are just under 65,000 clones, approximately 90% of which are singletons. The CDR3 covers 16 residues. Germline CDR1 reads MNHEY; CDR2 reads SMNVEV (reference sequence). The V gene end was trimmed by 4 bases and the J gene end by 5 bases; junction bases not matched to a gene: 10. Turning to this clone: Its antigen is unidentified.

General study results and limits: Peak levels of circulating GvH clones tracked with early post-transplant HvG declines. There were GvH clones found in recipient marrow, and some of them appeared first in ileum or blood.

This sequence originates from a human donor who was the organ donor for an intestinal transplant. The V and J genes are TRBV27 and TRBJ2-5; 10 bases line up with TRBD2. The specimen comprised unstimulated CD8+ T cells sorted from spleen or lymph node cells, sampled before transplant. The CDR3 DNA reads TGTGCCAGCAGTTGGAGAAGCGGGAGGGCCGGGGAGACCCAGTACTTC. Encoded protein: CASSWRSGRAGETQYF.